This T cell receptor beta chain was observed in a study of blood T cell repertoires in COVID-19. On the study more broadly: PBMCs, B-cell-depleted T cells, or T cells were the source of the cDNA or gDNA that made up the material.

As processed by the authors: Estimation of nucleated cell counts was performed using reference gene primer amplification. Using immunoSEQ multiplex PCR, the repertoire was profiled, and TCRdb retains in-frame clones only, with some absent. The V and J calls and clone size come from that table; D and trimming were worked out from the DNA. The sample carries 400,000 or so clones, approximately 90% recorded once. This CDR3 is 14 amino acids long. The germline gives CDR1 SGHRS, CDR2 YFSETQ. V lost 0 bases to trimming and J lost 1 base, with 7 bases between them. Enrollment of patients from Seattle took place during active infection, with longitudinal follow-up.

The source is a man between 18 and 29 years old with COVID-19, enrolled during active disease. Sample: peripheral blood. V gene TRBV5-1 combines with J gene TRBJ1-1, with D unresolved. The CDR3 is CASSLAVQNTEAFF. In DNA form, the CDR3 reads TGCGCCAGCAGCTTGGCCGTACAGAACACTGAAGCTTTCTTT. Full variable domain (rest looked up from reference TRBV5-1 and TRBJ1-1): KAGVTQTPRYLIKTRGQQVTLSCSPISGHRSVSWYQQTPGQGLQFLFEYFSETQRNKGNFPGRFSGRQFSNSRSEMNVSTLELGDSALYLCASSLAVQNTEAFFGQGTRLTVV.